The 7 T cell receptor beta chains below come from one sample, sequenced in a study of STAT5B mutations in CD4+ large granular lymphocyte leukemia. Profiled with immunoSEQ multiplex PCR; TCRdb holds only in-frame clones, not every one. The sample shows approximately 35,000 clones, around 76% of them seen only once. The sample was CD4+ T cells from blood buffy coats. These TCRs come from a human donor in good health.

V usage is TRBV19 and J usage is TRBJ2-5; 9 nucleotides line up with TRBD2. The CDR3 extends over 15 amino acids. V trimming: 7 bases; J trimming: 1 base; junction bases outside the gene matches: 7. The germline V gene has CDR1 LNHDA and CDR2 SQIVND (reference sequence). The CDR3 bases are TGTGCCAGTACTCTTGGGCGGGGGGGCCAAGAGACCCAGTACTTC. Amino acid sequence: CASTLGRGGQETQYF. Full variable domain (rest looked up from reference TRBV19 and TRBJ2-5): DGGITQSPKYLFRKEGQNVTLSCEQNLNHDAMYWYRQDPGQGLRLIYYSQIVNDFQKGDIAEGYSVSREKKESFPLTVTSAQKNPTAFYLCASTLGRGGQETQYFGPGTRLLVL.

CDR3 protein: CASSLISGRNNEQFF. In DNA, the CDR3 is TGCGCCAGCAGCTTGATCAGCGGGCGAAACAATGAGCAGTTCTTC. The chain joins TRBV5-1 to TRBJ2-1; tentative D call: TRBD2 (6 bases). CDR3 length: 15 amino acids. Germline lookup yields CDR1 SGHRS and CDR2 YFSETQ. V lost 1 base, J lost 5 bases, and 13 bases lay in between.

This sequence joins TRBV5-6 and TRBJ1-1; 8 bases line up with TRBD1. The CDR3 contains 16 residues. Germline V gives CDR1 SGHDT, CDR2 YYEEEE. J gave up 4 bases and V 3 bases, and 11 bases lay outside the gene matches. CDR3 residues: CASSSGPTGVVTEAFF. CDR3 bases: TGTGCCAGCAGCTCTGGGCCGACAGGGGTGGTCACTGAAGCTTTCTTT. Using reference TRBV5-6 and TRBJ1-1 for the parts outside the CDR3, the full variable domain is DAGVTQSPTHLIKTRGQQVTLRCSPKSGHDTVSWYQQALGQGPQFIFQYYEEEERQRGNFPDRFSGHQFPNYSSELNVNALLLGDSALYLCASSSGPTGVVTEAFFGQGTRLTVV.

The genes are TRBV2 and TRBJ2-3; 10 bases agree with TRBD2. Trimming removed 5 bases from V and 2 bases from J; junction bases left unmatched: 13. This CDR3 is built from 18 residues. Germline loops: CDR1 SNHLY, CDR2 FYNNEI. The CDR3 coding sequence is TGTGCCAGCAGTACTCCCCGTCTAGCGGGGGCCCTCACAGATACGCAGTATTTT. This translates into CASSTPRLAGALTDTQYF. Looking up the rest from reference TRBV2 and TRBJ2-3 gives the full variable domain: EPEVTQTPSHQVTQMGQEVILRCVPISNHLYFYWYRQILGQKVEFLVSFYNNEISEKSEIFDDQFSVERPDGSNFTLKIRSTKLEDSAMYFCASSTPRLAGALTDTQYFGPGTRLTVL.

V usage is TRBV11-3 and J usage is TRBJ1-6; the match to TRBD1 covers 9 bases. This CDR3 has 13 amino acids. Losses at the gene ends were 6 bases for V and 9 bases for J; bases not matched to a gene: 3. CDR1 is SGHNT, CDR2 YENEEA, per germline. The CDR3 DNA is TGTGCCAGCAGGCGACAGGGGGGTTCACCCCTCCACTTT. Translated: CASRRQGGSPLHF.

The CDR3 DNA sequence: TGTGCCAGCAGCTTCAAGGGGGCGTCAGATACGCAGTATTTT. This sequence encodes CASSFKGASDTQYF. The rearrangement links TRBV5-4 to TRBJ2-3, with 7 bases identical to TRBD1. The CDR3 sequence is 14 residues long. V shed 2 bases, J shed 4 bases, and the junction held 4 bases outside the gene matches. From germline, CDR1 is SGHNT and CDR2 YYREEE (reference sequence).

The chain couples TRBV5-5 to TRBJ2-7; TRBD1 is a possible D gene (5 bases). This CDR3 has 14 amino acids. The germline V gene encodes CDR1 SGHKS and CDR2 YYEKEE (reference sequence). Trimming cost V 2 bases and J 3 bases, with 12 bases left between them. CDR3 region: CASSFWGSSYEQYF. Here the CDR3 DNA reads TGTGCCAGCAGCTTTTGGGGCAGCAGCTACGAGCAGTACTTC.